This T cell receptor (beta chain) was identified during a study of blood T cells in healthy people across ages. A word on this clonotype: Antigen specificity is unknown.

The CDR3 has 15 amino acids. The germline V gene has CDR1 LGHDT and CDR2 YNNKEL (reference sequence). Trimming pared 4 bases from V and 0 bases from J, leaving 10 bases between. The study, taken as a whole, reports: PBMCs went unsorted, and a conclusive naive versus antigen-experienced comparison was therefore prevented.

Primers used in a second PCR of roughly 7 to 12 cycles were a sample-barcoded 5' primer and a J-beta primer mix. TCRdb re-derived calls from the 5' RACE reads in MiXCR, one entry per CDR3 protein. This sample has roughly 1,800,000 distinct CDR3 sequences; less than 50% occur once, and the top ten carry approximately 2.1%. The sample taken for sequencing was blood. The TCR originated in a woman in her thirties or forties in good health. The V and J genes are TRBV3-1 and TRBJ2-4; D is undetermined. The CDR3 region is CASSPGPPAKNIQYF. In DNA form, the CDR3 reads TGTGCCAGCAGCCCCGGCCCCCCAGCCAAAAACATTCAGTACTTC.